The 11 T cell receptor beta chains presented below share a single source sample, sequenced in a study of spatial heterogeneity in lung cancer. Indicated time point: sample taken at primary tumor resection. Researchers sequenced whole RNA taken from tumor, nontumor lung or frozen PBMC without sorting. TCRdb re-called the 5' RACE reads with MiXCR, one entry per CDR3 protein. The table lists about 95,000 distinct CDR3 sequences, roughly 8.7% of them singletons, with about 7.1% in the top ten. Here the sequenced sample was PBMCs, taken at surgery. All receptors derive from a male donor with early-stage non-small cell lung cancer.

This clonotype was detected only a few times. This rearrangement joins TRBV9 to TRBJ2-1; 7 nucleotides line up with TRBD1. The trim removed 3 bases at V and 4 bases at J, leaving 10 bases unmatched. Per germline, CDR1 SGDLS and CDR2 YYNGEE. CDR3 size: 16 residues. The DNA of the CDR3 is TGTGCCAGCAGCGAGTCGGGGACAGCCCAATACAATGAGCAGTTCTTC. It codes for CASSESGTAQYNEQFF.

This clonotype was counted ten times or more. V and J are TRBV12-3 or TRBV12-4 and TRBJ2-1; D perhaps matches TRBD2 (6 bases). Deletions cut 4 bases from V and 4 bases from J, with 8 bases between. The CDR3 has 13 amino acids. In nucleotides, the CDR3 is TGTGCCAGCAGTTGGGCGGGGTACAATGAGCAGTTCTTC. It translates to CASSWAGYNEQFF.

This chain uses TRBV29-1 with TRBJ2-3; 8 bases align to TRBD1. In germline, CDR1 is SQVTM, CDR2 ANQGSEA. V dropped 8 bases and J dropped 1; count of bases not matched to a gene: 2. This CDR3 is built from 12 residues. As DNA, the CDR3 is TGCAGCACGGACAGGGGCACAGATACGCAGTATTTT. Encoded protein: CSTDRGTDTQYF.

This clonotype was found a few times. V is TRBV27 and J is TRBJ1-3; D unclear. In germline, CDR1 is MNHEY, CDR2 SMNVEV (reference sequence). This CDR3 contains 14 residues. Trimming took off 7 bases at V and 0 bases at J, with 10 bases between the two ends. In nucleotides, the CDR3 is TGTGCCAGCAAGGCTCTTTCCTCTGGAAACACCATATATTTT. Translating gives CASKALSSGNTIYF.

J is TRBJ2-7 and V is TRBV5-4; no clear D gene. Trimming stripped 0 bases from V and 1 base from J, with 11 bases between. Germline loops: CDR1 SGHNT, CDR2 YYREEE (reference sequence). The CDR3 is 15 residues long. CDR3 nucleotides: TGTGCCAGCAGCTTGGCCTGGGCGGTATCCTACGAGCAGTACTTC. This encodes CASSLAWAVSYEQYF.

Ten or more counts support this clonotype. V is TRBV5-6 and J is TRBJ2-1; D unclear. The CDR3 extends over 12 amino acids. Germline V gene lookup returns CDR1 SGHDT and CDR2 YYEEEE. Trimming stripped 4 bases from V and 9 bases from J, with 11 bases between. In DNA, the CDR3 is TGTGCCAGCAGCCCCTCGAGAGGTGAGCAGTTCTTC. Translating it yields CASSPSRGEQFF.

The CDR3 DNA follows: TGTGCCAGCAGCCTTCAGAGTCGAGAGACCCAGTACTTC. This gives the protein CASSLQSRETQYF. This sequence joins TRBV7-2 and TRBJ2-5, with D hard to call. V was pared by 5 bases and J by 4 bases, with 11 bases between. The germline V gene encodes CDR1 SGHTA and CDR2 FQGNSA. The CDR3 spans 13 residues.

This clonotype was picked up a small number of times. The rearrangement joins TRBV28 to TRBJ1-5; D gene unclear. Germline CDR1 and CDR2: MDHEN and SYDVKM. The CDR3 runs to 16 residues. The V end was cut by 6 bases, the J end by 3 bases, with 18 bases between. The CDR3 here is CASSHYVWGSNQPQHF. CDR3 DNA: TGTGCCAGCAGCCATTACGTTTGGGGTTCCAATCAGCCCCAGCATTTT.

The chain is built from TRBV30 and TRBJ2-2, with 7 positions matching TRBD1. The ends lost 3 bases at V and 5 bases at J; junction bases unmatched: 6. The germline V gene has CDR1 GTSNPN and CDR2 SVGIG (reference sequence). This CDR3 comprises 14 residues. The CDR3 here is CAWREAGGTGELFF. The CDR3 coding sequence is TGTGCCTGGAGAGAAGCAGGGGGTACCGGGGAGCTGTTTTTT.

Remarks on this clonotype: A clone one base away is much larger, so this may be a read error. The chain is built from TRBV10-3 and TRBJ2-7; tentatively, D is TRBD2 (6 bases). The CDR3 has 19 amino acids. From germline, CDR1 is ENHRY and CDR2 SYGVKD. Trimming took 4 bases from V and 0 from J, leaving 25 bases between them. The CDR3 is CAISVIGFAGLESSYEQYF. The CDR3 nucleotides read TGTGCCATCAGTGTCATCGGCTTTGCGGGGCTGGAATCCTCCTACGAGCAGTACTTC.

This chain connects TRBV28 to TRBJ2-1, with 8 bases identical to TRBD2. CDR1 is MDHEN and CDR2 is SYDVKM in the germline V gene. Unmatched junction bases numbered 2, after V lost 1 base and J lost 6 bases. This CDR3 has 14 amino acids. The CDR3 DNA follows: TGTGCCAGCAGTTTATCCGGGACTAGCAATGAGCAGTTCTTC. Amino acids: CASSLSGTSNEQFF.